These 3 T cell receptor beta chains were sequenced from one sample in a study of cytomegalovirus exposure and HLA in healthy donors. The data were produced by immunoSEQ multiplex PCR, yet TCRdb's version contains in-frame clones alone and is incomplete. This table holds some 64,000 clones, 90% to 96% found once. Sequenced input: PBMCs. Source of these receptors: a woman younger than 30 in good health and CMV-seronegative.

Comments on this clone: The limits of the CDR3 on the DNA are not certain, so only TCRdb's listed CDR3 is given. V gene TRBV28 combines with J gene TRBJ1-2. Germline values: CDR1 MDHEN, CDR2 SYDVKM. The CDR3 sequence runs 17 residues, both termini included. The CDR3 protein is CASSSSGGRGPGWGYTF.

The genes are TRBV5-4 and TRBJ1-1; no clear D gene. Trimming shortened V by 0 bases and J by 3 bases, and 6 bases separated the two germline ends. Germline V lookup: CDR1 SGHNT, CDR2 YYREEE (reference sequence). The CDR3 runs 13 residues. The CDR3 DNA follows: TGTGCCAGCAGCTTGGGAGTGGACACTGAAGCTTTCTTT. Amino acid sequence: CASSLGVDTEAFF. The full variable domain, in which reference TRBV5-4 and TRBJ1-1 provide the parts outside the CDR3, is ETGVTQSPTHLIKTRGQQVTLRCSSQSGHNTVSWYQQALGQGPQFIFQYYREEENGRGNFPPRFSGLQFPNYSSELNVNALELDDSALYLCASSLGVDTEAFFGQGTRLTVV.

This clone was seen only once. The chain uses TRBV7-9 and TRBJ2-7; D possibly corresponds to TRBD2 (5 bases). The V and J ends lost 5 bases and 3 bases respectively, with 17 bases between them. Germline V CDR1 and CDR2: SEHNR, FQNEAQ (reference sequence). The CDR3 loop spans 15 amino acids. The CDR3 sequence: CASSQDGAVGYEQYF. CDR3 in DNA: TGTGCCAGCAGCCAAGACGGAGCGGTTGGCTACGAGCAGTACTTC. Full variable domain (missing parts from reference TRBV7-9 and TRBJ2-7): DTGVSQNPRHKITKRGQNVTFRCDPISEHNRLYWYRQTLGQGPEFLTYFQNEAQLEKSRLLSDRFSAERPKGSFSTLEIQRTEQGDSAMYLCASSQDGAVGYEQYFGPGTRLTVT.